This note documents a single T cell receptor beta chain sequence. The CDR3 loop spans 14 amino acids. Germline assignment: CDR1 WSHSY and CDR2 SAAADI. J gave up 1 base and V 7 bases, and 4 bases lay outside the gene matches. Original processing notes: Amplified reference gene primers provided the basis for estimating nucleated cell counts. Using immunoSEQ multiplex PCR, the repertoire was profiled, and TCRdb retains in-frame clones only, with some absent. V and J calls and clone size are as listed in that table; D and trimming were resolved from the DNA. Of more than 90,000 clones listed, approximately 86% are singletons. The source of the sample is a study of blood T cell repertoires in COVID-19. Study-wide background: COVID-19 samples, acute and convalescent, were from the United States, Italy and Spain. The cDNA or gDNA used as material had been derived from T cells, B-cell-depleted T cells, or PBMCs.

The chain joins TRBV10-2 to TRBJ2-3; 8 bases line up with TRBD2. The material sequenced was peripheral blood. The TCR originated in a human donor in a cohort sampled during active COVID-19. In DNA, the CDR3 is TGCGCCAGCACCCTAGCGGGTGGCACAGATACGCAGTATTTT. Its protein is CASTLAGGTDTQYF.